This T cell receptor (beta chain) was recorded in a study of post-analysis software for immune sequencing data. This CDR3 has 16 residues. The V and J ends lost 0 bases and 0 bases, in that order; junction bases with no gene match: 3. The V gene's germline CDR1 is DFQATT and CDR2 SNEGSKA (reference sequence). Prepared libraries of TCR beta cDNA carried unique molecular identifiers. One entry per CDR3 protein results from TCRdb running MiXCR on the PCR reads. This repertoire shows fewer than 850,000 distinct CDR3 sequences, about 27% found once; its top ten account for roughly 0.57%. Broader study findings: Higher frequency in patients than in controls was seen for about five TRBV segments, with TRBV5-6, TRBV5-1 and TRBV20-1 among them.

This clonotype was picked up a small number of times. The antigen is not known. The source of this sequence is a girl aged 10 to 17 with multiple sclerosis. The sample comprised blood. The rearrangement links TRBV20-1 to TRBJ2-7; 12 positions agree with TRBD2. Here the CDR3 DNA reads TGCAGTGCTAGAGACGGGACTAGCGGGCACTCCTACGAGCAGTACTTC. Translation: CSARDGTSGHSYEQYF.